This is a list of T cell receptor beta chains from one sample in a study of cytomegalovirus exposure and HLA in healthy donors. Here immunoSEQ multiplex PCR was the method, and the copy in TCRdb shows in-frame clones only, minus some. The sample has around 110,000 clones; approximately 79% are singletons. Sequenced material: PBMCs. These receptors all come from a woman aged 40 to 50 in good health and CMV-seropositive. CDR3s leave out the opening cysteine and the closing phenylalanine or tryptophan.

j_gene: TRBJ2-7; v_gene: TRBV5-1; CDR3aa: ASSLGRNSYEQY
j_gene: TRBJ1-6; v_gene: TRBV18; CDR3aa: ASSPVQGANSPLH
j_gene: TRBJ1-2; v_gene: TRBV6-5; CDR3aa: ASSGGTAAVYGYT
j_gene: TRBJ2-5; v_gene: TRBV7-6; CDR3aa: ASSSLERAGTQY
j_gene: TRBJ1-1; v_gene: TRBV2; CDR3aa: ASSVSRSHTEAF
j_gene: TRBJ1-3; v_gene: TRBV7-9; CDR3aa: ASSLGGGFSGNTIY
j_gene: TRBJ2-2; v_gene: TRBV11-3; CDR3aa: ASSFGADTGELF
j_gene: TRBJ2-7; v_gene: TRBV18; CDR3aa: ASSPTSGQWGIYEQY
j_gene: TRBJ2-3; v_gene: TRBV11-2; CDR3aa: ASSLGQFRTDTQY
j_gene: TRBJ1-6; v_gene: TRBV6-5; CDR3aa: ASSYATGDSPLH
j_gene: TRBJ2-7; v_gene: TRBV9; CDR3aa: ASSPTGSSYEQY
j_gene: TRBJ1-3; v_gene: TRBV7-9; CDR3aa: ASSRQGAGGNTIY
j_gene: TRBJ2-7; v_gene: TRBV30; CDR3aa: AWSLYPVQY
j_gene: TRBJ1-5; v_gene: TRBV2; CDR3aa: ASSVQGVSNQPQH
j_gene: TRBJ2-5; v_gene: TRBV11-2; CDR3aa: ASSLAAFQETQY
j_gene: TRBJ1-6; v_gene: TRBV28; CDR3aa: ASSPRRSSYNSPLH
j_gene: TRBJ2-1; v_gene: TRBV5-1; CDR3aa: ASSLGGGSRNEQF
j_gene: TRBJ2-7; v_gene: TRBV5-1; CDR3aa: ASSDRTGGAYEQY
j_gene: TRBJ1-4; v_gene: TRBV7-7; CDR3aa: ASRATAINEKLF
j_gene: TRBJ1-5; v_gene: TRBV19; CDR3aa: ASSEQGFVNQPQH
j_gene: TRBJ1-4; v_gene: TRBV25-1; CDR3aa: ASSKAEIGEKLF
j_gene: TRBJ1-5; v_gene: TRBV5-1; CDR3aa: ASSIPDRDRNQPQH
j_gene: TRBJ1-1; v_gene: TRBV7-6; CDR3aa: ASTPGAGLNTEAF
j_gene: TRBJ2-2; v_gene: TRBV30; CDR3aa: AWMAGKGRAWELF
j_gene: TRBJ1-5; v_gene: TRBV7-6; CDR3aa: ASSQSPGDGYSNQPQH
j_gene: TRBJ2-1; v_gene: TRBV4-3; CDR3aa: ASSQKGLAGSYNEQF
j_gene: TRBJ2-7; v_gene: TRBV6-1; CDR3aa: ASSRTYEQY
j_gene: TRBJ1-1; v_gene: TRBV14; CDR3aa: ASSPTGLDTEAF
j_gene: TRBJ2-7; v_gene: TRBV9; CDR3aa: ASSTGDLSYEQY
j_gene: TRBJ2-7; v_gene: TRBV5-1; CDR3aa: ASSVSSSSYEQY
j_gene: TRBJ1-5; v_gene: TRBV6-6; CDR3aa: ASSYSGGSNQPQH
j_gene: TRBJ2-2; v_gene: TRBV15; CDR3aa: ATSRSGTLTGELF
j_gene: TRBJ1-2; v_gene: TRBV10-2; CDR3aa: ASGDRNTNYGYT
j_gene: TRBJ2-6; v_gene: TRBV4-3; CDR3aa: ASSLRTGSGANVLT
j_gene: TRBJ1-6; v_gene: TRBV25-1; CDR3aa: ASSVRGGADSPLH
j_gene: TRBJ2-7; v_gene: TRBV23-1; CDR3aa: ASTDSYEQY
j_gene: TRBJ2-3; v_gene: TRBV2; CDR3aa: ASSDRGTQY
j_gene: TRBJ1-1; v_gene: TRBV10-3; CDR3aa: ASMNQGNTEAF
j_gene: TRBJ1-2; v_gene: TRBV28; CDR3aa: ASSLQDRDPRYT
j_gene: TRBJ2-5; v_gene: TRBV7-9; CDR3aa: ASRSGGGAPRETQY
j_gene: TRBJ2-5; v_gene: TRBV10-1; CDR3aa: ASSETTSGETQY
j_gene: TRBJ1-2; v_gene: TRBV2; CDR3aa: AGSRGQGGYGYT
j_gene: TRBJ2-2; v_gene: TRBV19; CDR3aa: ASSGSHANTGELF
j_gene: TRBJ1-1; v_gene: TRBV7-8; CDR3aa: ASSLVSGFTEAF
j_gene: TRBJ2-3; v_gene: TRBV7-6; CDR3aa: ASSTPGSGTDTQY
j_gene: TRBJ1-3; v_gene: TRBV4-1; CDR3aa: ASSRDSSGNTIY
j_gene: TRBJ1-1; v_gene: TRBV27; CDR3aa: ASSPHQGGREAF
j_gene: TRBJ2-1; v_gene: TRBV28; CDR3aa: ASSLSLAANEQF
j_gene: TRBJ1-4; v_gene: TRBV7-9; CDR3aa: ASSSLRDRGGKLF
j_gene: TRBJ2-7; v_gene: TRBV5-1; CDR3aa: ASSLQGDYEQY
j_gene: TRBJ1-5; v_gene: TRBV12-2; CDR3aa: ASRLTDRGHSNQPQH
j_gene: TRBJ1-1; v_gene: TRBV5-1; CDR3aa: ASSLSGKGRTEAF